This entry features one T cell receptor beta chain sequence. Produced via immunoSEQ multiplex PCR; TCRdb's table is partial and in-frame only. The table includes approximately 530,000 clones, 90% to 96% detected once. The entry originates in a study of shared clonotypes between healthy human individuals. Study-level information: Each donor's CD8 memory used one plate, CD8 naive two, each CD4 subset three.

Per the germline V gene, CDR1 is SEHNR and CDR2 is FQNEAQ (reference sequence). This CDR3 is 18 amino acids long. The junction had 6 bases not matched to a gene; V was cut back by 0 bases and J by 0 bases. CD45RA-negative memory and CD45RA+ naive subsets were split from the CD4+ cells. This TCR derives from a woman in her 30s in good health. The sequenced sample consisted of naive CD4+ T cells sorted from blood. Described subset: CD45RA+ positively selected. This chain uses TRBV7-9 with TRBJ1-4; 8 bases agree with TRBD1. The CDR3 bases are TGTGCCAGCAGCTTAGCATTGGGACAGGTTGCAACTAATGAAAAACTGTTTTTT. Protein product: CASSLALGQVATNEKLFF.